The rows below give T cell receptor beta chains drawn from one sample of a study of cytomegalovirus exposure and HLA in healthy donors. Sequenced by immunoSEQ multiplex PCR; TCRdb stores in-frame clones only, minus some. The sample includes 200,000 or so clones, around four fifths seen only once; the top ten take 6.5%. The sample was PBMCs. These receptors came from a woman between 45 and 60 years old in good health and CMV-seropositive. CDR3s include the opening cysteine and the closing phenylalanine or tryptophan. The D gene is left open where the match is weak. Size is stated for part of the rows, as once, few or many counts, or as a class when the clone is expanded.

j_call: TRBJ2-3
clone_size: once
v_call: TRBV19
d_call: -
cdr3_aa: CASSIELGASTDTQYF
cdr3_nt: TGTGCCAGTAGTATTGAGTTGGGGGCATCCACAGATACGCAGTATTTT

j_call: TRBJ2-1
clone_size: -
v_call: TRBV11-2
d_call: -
cdr3_aa: CASSQGHNRDKGYEQFF
cdr3_nt: TGTGCCAGCAGCCAGGGCCACAACAGGGATAAGGGCTATGAGCAGTTCTTC

j_call: TRBJ1-2
clone_size: -
v_call: TRBV7-2
d_call: TRBD1
cdr3_aa: CASSLGTGQGGYTF
cdr3_nt: TGTGCCAGCAGCCTCGGGACAGGACAAGGCGGCTACACCTTC

j_call: TRBJ2-1
clone_size: -
v_call: TRBV6-4
d_call: TRBD1
cdr3_aa: CASSDGQGANEQFF
cdr3_nt: TGTGCCAGCAGTGACGGACAGGGGGCCAATGAGCAGTTCTTC

j_call: TRBJ2-3
clone_size: -
v_call: TRBV7-2
d_call: TRBD1
cdr3_aa: CASSNRQGGTDTQYF
cdr3_nt: TGTGCCAGCAGCAATAGACAGGGAGGCACAGATACGCAGTATTTT

j_call: TRBJ2-5
clone_size: -
v_call: TRBV9
d_call: -
cdr3_aa: CASSFGGTRQETQYF
cdr3_nt: TGTGCCAGCAGCTTCGGAGGGACCCGCCAAGAGACCCAGTACTTC

j_call: TRBJ2-1
clone_size: -
v_call: TRBV10-2
d_call: TRBD2
cdr3_aa: CASSETSGSTEQFF
cdr3_nt: TGCGCCAGCAGCGAGACTAGCGGGAGTACTGAGCAGTTCTTC

j_call: TRBJ2-3
clone_size: -
v_call: TRBV5-1
d_call: TRBD2
cdr3_aa: CASSRATSVSTDTQYF
cdr3_nt: TGCGCCAGCAGCAGGGCGACTAGCGTTAGCACAGATACGCAGTATTTT

j_call: TRBJ2-1
clone_size: once
v_call: TRBV7-2
d_call: -
cdr3_aa: CASRGLSSYNEQFF
cdr3_nt: TGTGCCAGCAGGGGACTGAGCTCCTACAATGAGCAGTTCTTC

j_call: TRBJ2-3
clone_size: -
v_call: TRBV7-3
d_call: TRBD2
cdr3_aa: CASSLGGSGRDTQYF
cdr3_nt: TGTGCCAGCAGCTTAGGGGGTAGCGGGAGAGATACGCAGTATTTT

j_call: TRBJ2-3
clone_size: -
v_call: TRBV5-8
d_call: -
cdr3_aa: CASSLAFHTDTQYF
cdr3_nt: TGTGCCAGCAGCTTGGCATTCCACACAGATACGCAGTATTTT

j_call: TRBJ2-7
clone_size: few
v_call: TRBV5-1
d_call: -
cdr3_aa: CASSLAGQYDEQYF
cdr3_nt: TGCGCCAGCAGCTTGGCCGGACAGTACGACGAGCAGTACTTC

j_call: TRBJ1-1
clone_size: -
v_call: TRBV27
d_call: -
cdr3_aa: CASSPRGGGSYKNTEAFF
cdr3_nt: TGTGCCAGCAGTCCCCGGGGGGGCGGTTCCTACAAGAACACTGAAGCTTTCTTT

j_call: TRBJ2-1
clone_size: -
v_call: TRBV29-1
d_call: TRBD2
cdr3_aa: CSVRGGGNEQFF
cdr3_nt: TGCAGCGTTCGTGGCGGGGGTAATGAGCAGTTCTTC

j_call: TRBJ1-1
clone_size: -
v_call: TRBV29-1
d_call: -
cdr3_aa: CSVEKGASMNTEAFF
cdr3_nt: TGCAGCGTTGAAAAAGGGGCATCTATGAACACTGAAGCTTTCTTT

j_call: TRBJ2-2
clone_size: -
v_call: TRBV14
d_call: TRBD2
cdr3_aa: CASSRRDYYTGELFF
cdr3_nt: TGTGCCAGCAGCCGCCGGGACTACTACACCGGGGAGCTGTTTTTT

j_call: TRBJ1-5
clone_size: -
v_call: TRBV19
d_call: -
cdr3_aa: CASSTRGANQPQHF
cdr3_nt: TGTGCCAGTAGCACCCGGGGGGCCAATCAGCCCCAGCATTTT

j_call: TRBJ1-1
clone_size: few
v_call: TRBV19
d_call: TRBD1
cdr3_aa: CASSIRGQGGTEAFF
cdr3_nt: TGTGCCAGTAGTATAAGGGGACAGGGGGGCACTGAAGCTTTCTTT

j_call: TRBJ2-7
clone_size: -
v_call: TRBV6-5
d_call: TRBD2
cdr3_aa: CASSPGTSVYEQYF
cdr3_nt: TGTGCCAGCAGCCCTGGTACTAGCGTCTACGAGCAGTACTTC

j_call: TRBJ2-5
clone_size: -
v_call: TRBV5-6
d_call: TRBD2
cdr3_aa: CASSPLGRGGYETQYF
cdr3_nt: TGTGCCAGCAGTCCTTTGGGGCGGGGGGGCTATGAGACCCAGTACTTC

j_call: TRBJ1-1
clone_size: -
v_call: TRBV29-1
d_call: -
cdr3_aa: CSAGGHPNTEAFF
cdr3_nt: TGCAGCGCGGGGGGACATCCGAACACTGAAGCTTTCTTT

j_call: TRBJ1-2
clone_size: -
v_call: TRBV29-1
d_call: -
cdr3_aa: CSVEEPGYGYTF
cdr3_nt: TGCAGCGTTGAAGAACCCGGGTATGGCTACACCTTC

j_call: TRBJ1-4
clone_size: -
v_call: TRBV4-3
d_call: -
cdr3_aa: CASSPLMAATNEKLFF
cdr3_nt: TGCGCCAGCAGCCCGTTAATGGCAGCAACTAATGAAAAACTGTTTTTT

j_call: TRBJ2-2
clone_size: few
v_call: TRBV5-4
d_call: TRBD2
cdr3_aa: CASSLNLAGGSTGELFF
cdr3_nt: TGTGCCAGCAGCTTGAACCTCGCGGGAGGGTCCACCGGGGAGCTGTTTTTT

j_call: TRBJ2-2
clone_size: -
v_call: TRBV4-1
d_call: -
cdr3_aa: CASSQGRVTGELFF
cdr3_nt: TGCGCCAGCAGCCAAGGGAGGGTCACCGGGGAGCTGTTTTTT

j_call: TRBJ1-2
clone_size: -
v_call: TRBV6-5
d_call: TRBD1
cdr3_aa: CASSYLGQGDYGYTF
cdr3_nt: TGTGCCAGCAGTTACTTGGGACAGGGGGACTATGGCTACACCTTC

j_call: TRBJ2-7
clone_size: few
v_call: TRBV11-1
d_call: TRBD1
cdr3_aa: CASSSWTGYEQYF
cdr3_nt: TGTGCCAGCAGCTCCTGGACAGGCTACGAGCAGTACTTC

j_call: TRBJ2-5
clone_size: -
v_call: TRBV5-1
d_call: TRBD2
cdr3_aa: CASSLGLAGGETQYF
cdr3_nt: TGCGCCAGCAGCCTGGGACTAGCGGGGGGAGAGACCCAGTACTTC

j_call: TRBJ1-5
clone_size: -
v_call: TRBV30
d_call: TRBD1
cdr3_aa: CAWSVGPGTGMNQPQHF
cdr3_nt: TGTGCCTGGAGCGTCGGCCCCGGGACAGGGATGAATCAGCCCCAGCATTTT

j_call: TRBJ2-1
clone_size: -
v_call: TRBV30
d_call: -
cdr3_aa: CAWSVGGVYNEQFF
cdr3_nt: TGTGCCTGGAGTGTAGGGGGAGTATACAATGAGCAGTTCTTC

j_call: TRBJ2-1
clone_size: -
v_call: TRBV27
d_call: -
cdr3_aa: CASSSRTEPSYNEQFF
cdr3_nt: TGTGCCAGCAGCTCCCGGACAGAACCTTCCTACAATGAGCAGTTCTTC

j_call: TRBJ1-1
clone_size: -
v_call: TRBV5-1
d_call: -
cdr3_aa: CASSYGQTNTEAFF
cdr3_nt: TGCGCCAGCAGCTACGGACAGACTAACACTGAAGCTTTCTTT

j_call: TRBJ2-7
clone_size: once
v_call: TRBV19
d_call: TRBD1
cdr3_aa: CASSYRDRNSYEQYF
cdr3_nt: TGTGCCAGTAGTTACCGGGACAGGAACTCCTACGAGCAGTACTTC

j_call: TRBJ1-4
clone_size: few
v_call: TRBV6-6
d_call: TRBD1
cdr3_aa: CASSFDRGTNEKLFF
cdr3_nt: TGTGCCAGCAGTTTTGACAGGGGAACTAATGAAAAACTGTTTTTT

j_call: TRBJ2-1
clone_size: -
v_call: TRBV5-6
d_call: -
cdr3_aa: CASSLATGHYNEQFF
cdr3_nt: TGTGCCAGCAGCTTGGCCACGGGACACTACAATGAGCAGTTCTTC

j_call: TRBJ1-4
clone_size: -
v_call: TRBV25-1
d_call: -
cdr3_aa: CASSGWTSRAEKLFF
cdr3_nt: TGTGCCAGCAGTGGGTGGACAAGTCGGGCAGAAAAACTGTTTTTT

j_call: TRBJ2-3
clone_size: -
v_call: TRBV7-2
d_call: -
cdr3_aa: CASRQVGADTQYF
cdr3_nt: TGTGCCAGCAGGCAAGTCGGGGCAGATACGCAGTATTTT

j_call: TRBJ1-2
clone_size: -
v_call: TRBV11-2
d_call: -
cdr3_aa: CASSFWAGQGYTF
cdr3_nt: TGTGCCAGCAGCTTTTGGGCAGGGCAGGGCTACACCTTC

j_call: TRBJ1-4
clone_size: -
v_call: TRBV6-5
d_call: TRBD1
cdr3_aa: CASRSSGTGALKLFF
cdr3_nt: TGTGCCAGCAGATCCTCCGGGACAGGGGCTTTAAAACTGTTTTTT

j_call: TRBJ2-4
clone_size: -
v_call: TRBV11-1
d_call: TRBD2
cdr3_aa: CASSPGTSGHGIQYF
cdr3_nt: TGTGCCAGCAGCCCGGGGACTAGCGGGCACGGCATTCAGTACTTC

j_call: TRBJ1-4
clone_size: -
v_call: TRBV30
d_call: -
cdr3_aa: CACNSLTNEKLFF
cdr3_nt: TGTGCCTGTAATTCTCTAACTAATGAAAAACTGTTTTTT

j_call: TRBJ2-6
clone_size: -
v_call: TRBV10-3
d_call: TRBD1
cdr3_aa: CAISESETGGLRANVLTF
cdr3_nt: TGTGCCATCAGTGAGTCTGAGACAGGGGGCCTTAGGGCCAACGTCCTGACTTTC

j_call: TRBJ1-1
clone_size: -
v_call: TRBV20-1
d_call: TRBD1
cdr3_aa: CSARKTGTAFF
cdr3_nt: TGCAGTGCTAGGAAGACAGGGACGGCTTTCTTT

j_call: TRBJ2-1
clone_size: -
v_call: TRBV7-9
d_call: TRBD2
cdr3_aa: CASSLPLRIAGIEQFF
cdr3_nt: TGTGCCAGCAGCTTACCTTTAAGGATAGCGGGCATTGAGCAGTTCTTC